Each of the 23 T cell receptor beta chains below was sequenced from the same sample in a study of CD8 T cells in ankylosing spondylitis. MiXCR was run by TCRdb on the 5' RACE reads, yielding one entry per CDR3 protein. Here the sample spans about 160,000 distinct CDR3 sequences, 9.8% being singletons. Sequenced sample: blood, either unsorted or a sorted T cell fraction (not recorded which). The receptors here all came from a female donor with ankylosing spondylitis or in good health (not recorded which).

Only a few counts were recorded for this clonotype. The chain links TRBV4-3 to TRBJ2-7, with 7 bases that match TRBD1. Losses at the gene ends were 1 base for V and 0 bases for J; bases not matched to a gene: 3. Germline CDR1 reads LGHNA; CDR2 reads YSLEER. The CDR3 is 15 residues long. For the CDR3, the DNA is TGCGCCAGCAGCCAAGGACGGGACAGCTCCTACGAGCAGTACTTC. This translates into CASSQGRDSSYEQYF.

This clonotype came up many times. V usage is TRBV12-3 or TRBV12-4 and J usage is TRBJ2-2; 8 bases match TRBD2. V trimming: 5 bases; J trimming: 1 base; junction bases outside the gene matches: 9. This CDR3 has 17 residues. The chain's CDR3 is CASSPRLATKNTGELFF. DNA of the CDR3: TGTGCCAGCAGTCCCCGACTAGCGACAAAGAACACCGGGGAGCTGTTTTTT.

The V gene is TRBV29-1, the J gene TRBJ1-2; no definite D call. Trimming removed 5 bases from V and 0 bases from J, with 7 bases in between. Germline V CDR1 and CDR2: SQVTM, ANQGSEA. CDR3 length: 12 amino acids. The CDR3 nucleotides read TGCAGCGTTTCCGGGGCTAACTATGGCTACACCTTC. Its translation: CSVSGANYGYTF.

This clonotype was seen many times. In DNA, the CDR3 is TGTGCCAGCAGCCGCCGGGGGGGCACAGATACGCAGTATTTT. Its protein product is CASSRRGGTDTQYF. This chain links TRBV5-5 with TRBJ2-3; 7 nucleotides line up with TRBD2. Germline loops: CDR1 SGHKS, CDR2 YYEKEE (reference sequence). This CDR3 is built from 14 residues. The ends lost 4 bases at V and 1 base at J; junction bases unmatched: 3. Based on the CDR3 plus reference TRBV5-5 and TRBJ2-3, the full variable domain is DAGVTQSPTHLIKTRGQQVTLRCSPISGHKSVSWYQQVLGQGPQFIFQYYEKEERGRGNFPDRFSARQFPNYSSELNVNALLLGDSALYLCASSRRGGTDTQYFGPGTRLTVL.

The chain is built from TRBV29-1 and TRBJ2-1; no clear D. The germline V gene encodes CDR1 SQVTM and CDR2 ANQGSEA. The germline V and J ends were trimmed by 1 base and 0 bases, with 7 bases remaining between them. CDR3 size: 14 residues. CDR3 DNA: TGCAGCGTTGAAGGTCGACCCTCCTACAATGAGCAGTTCTTC. Amino acid sequence: CSVEGRPSYNEQFF.

This clonotype showed up just a few times. The genes are TRBV9 and TRBJ2-1; tentative D call: TRBD2 (5 bases). The germline V and J ends were trimmed by 2 bases and 8 bases, with 26 bases remaining between them. The V gene's germline CDR1 is SGDLS and CDR2 YYNGEE. The CDR3 loop spans 18 amino acids. In DNA, the CDR3 is TGTGCCAGCAGCGTTTTCGGTCTAGGTCATCTGGGGAGTCATGAGCAGTTCTTC. The encoded protein is CASSVFGLGHLGSHEQFF.

This clonotype turned up a few times. The V gene is TRBV2, the J gene TRBJ2-3, with D possibly TRBD2 on 6 matching bases. The ends were cut back, 3 bases at V and 0 bases at J, with 13 bases in the middle. The CDR3 runs to 16 residues. CDR1 is SNHLY, CDR2 FYNNEI, per germline. This CDR3 is CASSDTASASTDTQYF. The CDR3 DNA follows: TGTGCCAGCAGTGATACTGCTAGCGCCAGCACAGATACGCAGTATTTT.

This chain connects TRBV9 to TRBJ2-1; 8 nucleotides line up with TRBD2. This CDR3 has 15 residues. The V and J ends lost 3 bases and 8 bases, in that order; junction bases with no gene match: 10. Germline V gene lookup returns CDR1 SGDLS and CDR2 YYNGEE. The CDR3 here is CASSGAGGWGDEQFF. The CDR3 coding sequence is TGTGCCAGCAGCGGGGCGGGAGGATGGGGCGATGAGCAGTTCTTC.

This clonotype was detected ten times or more. The gene calls are TRBV3-1 and TRBJ2-7; possibly TRBD2 for D (6 bases). This CDR3 has 13 amino acids. Trimming removed 4 bases at V and 3 bases at J, with 10 bases between. CDR1 and CDR2 from the germline V gene are LGHDT and YNNKEL (reference sequence). The CDR3 here is CASSLPGSYEQYF. In nucleotides, the CDR3 is TGTGCCAGCAGCCTCCCCGGGAGCTACGAGCAGTACTTC.

There are a few counts of this clonotype. The chain joins TRBV6-2 or TRBV6-3 to TRBJ2-1; unclear D gene. The CDR3 length is 13 residues. CDR1 is MNHEY and CDR2 is SVGEGT in the germline V gene. V was pared by 2 bases and J by 10 bases, with 12 bases between. The chain's CDR3 is CASSYMTLGEQFF. In nucleotides, the CDR3 is TGTGCCAGCAGTTACATGACCCTGGGGGAGCAGTTCTTC.

At least ten counts were recorded for this clonotype. This chain links TRBV28 with TRBJ2-2, with D possibly being TRBD2 (6 bases). V gave up 5 bases and J gave up 6 bases, with 19 bases separating them. The CDR3 extends over 16 amino acids. Germline CDR1 is MDHEN and CDR2 is SYDVKM. DNA of the CDR3: TGTGCCAGCAGTCACTCCCTGGGGGGATCACCCGGGGAGCTGTTTTTT. It codes for CASSHSLGGSPGELFF. Combining the CDR3 with reference TRBV28 and TRBJ2-2 gives the whole variable domain DVKVTQSSRYLVKRTGEKVFLECVQDMDHENMFWYRQDPGLGLRLIYFSYDVKMKEKGDIPEGYSVSREKKERFSLILESASTNQTSMYLCASSHSLGGSPGELFFGEGSRLTVL.

This clonotype was seen many times. In DNA, the CDR3 is TGTGCCACCAGTAAACGGGGAAGCACAGATACGCAGTATTTT. This gives the protein CATSKRGSTDTQYF. The genes are TRBV24-1 and TRBJ2-3; a possible D gene is TRBD2 (5 bases). Trimming left V 6 bases short and J 0 bases short, with 9 bases between. The CDR3 runs to 14 residues. Germline lookup yields CDR1 KGHDR and CDR2 SFDVKD.

In its sample, this clonotype was seen a few times. CDR3 DNA sequence: TGTGCCAGCAGTTACTCACCGGGACAGATACCCACCGGGGAGCTGTTTTTT. Encoded protein: CASSYSPGQIPTGELFF. The J gene is TRBJ2-2, the V gene TRBV6-5; TRBD1 agrees at 7 bases. J gave up 4 bases and V 0 bases, and 8 bases lay outside the gene matches. Per the germline V gene, CDR1 is MNHEY and CDR2 is SVGAGI. The CDR3 is 17 residues long.

This clonotype appeared a few times. V gene TRBV6-2 or TRBV6-3 combines with J gene TRBJ2-7, with D perhaps assigned TRBD1 or TRBD2 (5 bases each). The CDR3 runs to 14 residues. The V gene's germline CDR1 is MNHEY and CDR2 SVGEGT. Trimming cost V 2 bases and J 2 bases, with 10 bases left between them. The CDR3: CASSYGGYAYEQYF. CDR3 sequence (DNA): TGTGCCAGCAGTTACGGGGGATACGCCTACGAGCAGTACTTC.

The J gene is TRBJ2-3, the V gene TRBV4-3; 8 positions match TRBD2. Germline V gene data show CDR1 as LGHNA and CDR2 as YSLEER. V gave up 0 bases and J gave up 2 bases; unmatched junction bases: 4. The CDR3 runs to 16 residues. The CDR3 reads CASSQETSGYTDTQYF. The CDR3 DNA is TGCGCCAGCAGCCAAGAAACTAGCGGTTACACAGATACGCAGTATTTT.

This clonotype showed up many times. J is TRBJ2-3 and V is TRBV11-2; D not resolved. Germline V gene lookup returns CDR1 SGHAT and CDR2 FQNNGV. The CDR3 consists of 12 residues. The V end lost 4 bases, the J end lost 9 bases, and 11 bases lay between the germline ends. The CDR3 sequence is CASSSVDTTQYF. The CDR3 region has the DNA TGTGCCAGCAGCTCTGTCGACACGACGCAGTATTTT.

This rearrangement joins TRBV6-2 or TRBV6-3 to TRBJ2-3; TRBD2 might be the D (6 bases). From germline, CDR1 is MNHEY and CDR2 SVGEGT. V dropped 6 bases and J dropped 2 bases, with 15 bases sitting between them. The CDR3 spans 15 residues. The CDR3 sequence: CASSHPGLNTDTQYF. CDR3 DNA: TGTGCCAGCAGCCATCCGGGACTTAACACAGATACGCAGTATTTT.

The chain recombines TRBV29-1 with TRBJ2-1, with TRBD2 matching 11 bases. Germline CDR1 is SQVTM and CDR2 is ANQGSEA. CDR3 length: 15 residues. With 3 bases clipped from V and 4 bases from J, the junction kept 5 bases outside the gene matches. The CDR3: CSVDIAGGPYNEQFF. The CDR3 DNA reads TGCAGCGTTGATATAGCGGGAGGGCCTTACAATGAGCAGTTCTTC.

This clonotype was seen only a few times. V usage is TRBV27 and J usage is TRBJ1-3; D remains unclear. The ends were cut back, 5 bases at V and 2 bases at J, with 7 bases in the middle. CDR1 is MNHEY, CDR2 SMNVEV, per germline (reference sequence). The CDR3 contains 13 residues. CDR3 residues: CASSTRPGNTIYF. In nucleotides, the CDR3 is TGTGCCAGCAGTACTAGACCTGGAAACACCATATATTTT.

V gene TRBV12-3 or TRBV12-4 combines with J gene TRBJ2-1, with 10 bases lining up with TRBD2. The CDR3 length is 14 residues. The J segment lost 10 bases and the V segment lost 2 bases, leaving 5 bases of the junction unmatched. This chain's CDR3 is CASSLLAGVREQFF. The CDR3 bases are TGTGCCAGCAGTTTACTAGCGGGAGTACGGGAGCAGTTCTTC.

V usage is TRBV30 and J usage is TRBJ1-2; D ambiguous. V was trimmed by 3 bases and J by 7 bases, leaving 18 bases between them. The CDR3 covers 14 residues. Germline CDR1 and CDR2: GTSNPN and SVGIG (reference sequence). In DNA, the CDR3 is TGTGCCTGGAGCCCAAATGTAATGTTGGGTGGCTACACCTTC. Translating it yields CAWSPNVMLGGYTF. The whole variable domain, remainder taken from reference TRBV30 and TRBJ1-2, is SQTIHQWPATLVQPVGSPLSLECTVEGTSNPNLYWYRQAAGRGLQLLFYSVGIGQISSEVPQNLSASRPQDRQFILSSKKLLLSDSGFYLCAWSPNVMLGGYTFGSGTRLTVV.

The chain employs TRBV11-2 and TRBJ2-1; the D gene is possibly TRBD1 (6 bases). V was cut by 5 bases and J by 2 bases, with 10 bases left in between. This CDR3 comprises 14 residues. Germline V CDR1 and CDR2: SGHAT, FQNNGV. The CDR3 sequence is CASSPGAAYNEQFF. The CDR3 DNA sequence: TGTGCCAGCAGCCCAGGGGCAGCCTACAATGAGCAGTTCTTC.

The chain couples TRBV9 to TRBJ2-7, with D possibly being TRBD1 or TRBD2 (5 bases each). Trimming pared 4 bases from V and 7 bases from J, leaving 18 bases between. The germline V gene has CDR1 SGDLS and CDR2 YYNGEE. The CDR3 sequence is 14 residues long. The CDR3 loop reads CASSPRDRQGEQYF. Written as DNA, the CDR3 is TGTGCCAGCAGCCCCAGGGACCGCCAGGGAGAGCAGTACTTC.